What follows is one TCR beta chain and its context. Its specificity is not known. The germline V and J ends were trimmed by 2 bases and 1 base, with 15 bases remaining between them. CDR1 is LGHNA, CDR2 YNFKEQ, per germline. This CDR3 is 16 amino acids long. The data were obtained in a study of T cells after posttransplantation cyclophosphamide. Findings and limits, study-wide: Donor CD8+ memory clones often dominated recipient blood repertoires at later times.

Libraries were prepared by immunoSEQ multiplex PCR; TCRdb keeps only in-frame clonotypes and omits some of them. In the table there are fewer than 60,000 clones, approximately 94% of which are singletons. This related bone marrow graft donor gave peripheral blood on the day of marrow donation. V usage is TRBV4-2 and J usage is TRBJ2-7; D is possibly TRBD1 (5 bases). Material: PBMCs. This TCR was recovered from a woman aged 25 to 39 in good health and a related stem cell transplant donor. In nucleotides, the CDR3 is TGTGCCAGCAGCCAATTATTGGACACTGGGTCCTACGAGCAGTACTTC. It encodes CASSQLLDTGSYEQYF.